The source of this TCR beta chain is a study of memory CD4+ T cells and cytomegalovirus serostatus. The V gene lost 10 bases and the J gene lost 6 bases, with 12 bases spanning the gap. The CDR3 has 11 amino acids. The germline gives CDR1 MNHEY, CDR2 SVGAGI. Notes on this clone: Its antigen remains unknown.

Study results and caveats: The CMV-associated TCR signature appears largely within the CD4+ memory repertoire.

Sequencing was performed with immunoSEQ multiplex PCR; in TCRdb, only in-frame clones are kept and a portion is missing. The sample has tens of thousands of clones; less than 80% are singletons. Single viable CD3+CD4+CD8-CD45RO+ cells were sorted as the memory CD4+ T cells. Total CD4+ T cells were enriched by CD4 positive selection. The gene calls are TRBV6-5 and TRBJ1-1; D call uncertain. The sequence derives from an adult in good health and CMV-seronegative. Sequenced: memory CD4+ T cells from blood. CDR3 nucleotides: TGTGCCACCAGAAGGGCGGCTGAAGCTTTCTTT. Translated: CATRRAAEAFF.